What follows is one T cell receptor (beta chain) and its context. There are many counts of this clonotype. The antigen this receptor binds is unknown. No base quality values were provided; no much bigger clone lies one nucleotide off. In the ophthalmopathy patients, disease was moderately to severely active, with a Clinical Activity Score of 3 or more, a NOSPECS grade of 4 or more, and a duration of less than 3 months. The study excluded patients with uncontrolled infections, other autoimmune diseases, pregnancy or lactation. Diagnoses were based on clinical symptoms, serum thyroxine and TRAb, thyroid ultrasound and orbital computed tomography. Ficoll-Paque density gradient centrifugation was used to isolate PBMCs from 9.5 to 10 ml of fresh peripheral blood. Total RNA was extracted with Trizol reagent, and quality was checked on an Agilent 2100 Bioanalyzer. CDR3 length: 13 amino acids, cysteine to phenylalanine. Kept here is only the CDR3 DNA, which spans 39 bases and is read in frame from base 1. V is reduced by 5 bases and J by 3 bases, leaving a spacing of 11 bases between them. In the germline V gene (reference sequence), CDR1 corresponds to SEHNR and CDR2 to FQNEAQ.

This specimen belongs to a study of T cells in Graves' hyperthyroidism and ophthalmopathy (dated by TCRdb to between 2017 and 2020). In the study overall: Peripheral blood samples were taken at the time of initial diagnosis, prior to any treatment. The paper describes TCR Vbeta CDR3 sequencing of 120 to 150 peripheral blood samples, made up of approximately 40 ophthalmopathy patients, some 80 hyperthyroidism patients and 17 progressor patients. For training and testing, the 100 or so patients in the discovery cohort were randomly divided in a 7:3 ratio. Whether ophthalmopathy could be predicted prospectively was tested in an independent validation cohort made up of fewer than 20 hyperthyroidism patients plus 17 patients who later progressed to ophthalmopathy. TCR V-J signatures able to tell the groups apart were searched for in a discovery cohort of 95 or so patients, of whom over 40 had Graves' ophthalmopathy and 57 had stable Graves' hyperthyroidism. In addition, the study compared T-cell repertoires in thyroid tissue and in blood from roughly 6 Graves' hyperthyroidism patients. Once sampling was done, hyperthyroidism patients were given methimazole at a starting dose of 30 mg daily, whereas ophthalmopathy patients were given high-dose intravenous methylprednisolone.

Amplification of TCR beta CDR3 regions was carried out from RNA transcripts. The TCR CDR3 was subjected to a first round of RT-PCR using the HTBI primer set and the Qiagen OneStep RT-PCR kit. Libraries were constructed in a second round of multiplex PCR, after which size selection and purification were carried out. Sequencing of the libraries was done on an Illumina HiSeq2000 using paired-end 100 bp reads. The paper's processing steps were these. SOAPnuke was used to process the raw data, with reads discarded if the reads contained adapters or uncalled bases, had a mean Phred below 15, or lacked an exact constant-primer or identifier match. COPE v1.2.5 was used to merge high-quality paired reads, and clonotypes were defined as unique nucleotide sequences. Clonotypes were aligned to IMGT TRBV, TRBD and TRBJ reference segments using MiTCR v1.1. The analysis included only V-J combinations with a frequency above 0.0001, which together covered 99% to 99.2% of the repertoires. A TCS score was defined as the ratio of F50 (clonal expansion) to E x V (chaos), with BLOSUM62-based TCRdist applied between CDR3 peptides within each V-J. Welch's t-statistics and random forest reduced roughly 530 V-J features to 13, which were used in a naive Bayes classifier (R e1071). In-frame beta chains were kept once TCRdb had trimmed the public reads at Q25 with fastp and called clones with MiXCR. Every distinct CDR3 protein forms one entry, paired with its most common genes and DNA. For this entry, the V and J calls and clone size follow TCRdb and not the study's own pipeline. This sample gives 300,000 to 400,000 distinct CDR3 sequences in total; about 18% of them show up just once. Of the sample, 40% is held by the ten largest clones.

The full study reports these points: In cross-validation, a model built on a 13 V-J signature told ophthalmopathy apart from stable hyperthyroidism with 85% to 90% sensitivity and 81% to 82% specificity, and in testing the same model reached 80%/75%. Sample size was not statistically predetermined, and blinding of investigators to group allocation was not performed. In validation, the model predicted progression to ophthalmopathy with approximately 71% sensitivity and approximately 72% specificity, a median of about 6.7 months before onset. Blood samples also contained most of the expanded thyroid clonotypes (frequency above 0.001), which suggests that blood repertoires may reflect thyroid immune responses.

The TCR was taken from a man in his late teens or twenties with Graves' ophthalmopathy. Sequencing was carried out using blood. The chain is encoded by TRBV7-9 joined to TRBJ2-7; too little of a D gene remains to name it. The sequence in DNA is TGTGCCAGCAGCCCCCATTCGCTCTACGAGCAGTACTTC. Translated, it reads CASSPHSLYEQYF.